This T cell receptor (beta chain) emerged from a study of identical twins. Trimming cost V 3 bases and J 3 bases, with 21 bases left between them. CDR3 length equals 16 residues. From germline, CDR1 is SQVTM and CDR2 ANQGSEA. TCRdb recomputed calls from the 5' RACE reads with MiXCR, one row per CDR3 protein. The sample lists around 340,000 distinct CDR3 sequences, roughly an eighth occurring once. These same records also appear under a second study, on yellow fever vaccine responses in identical twins.

J is TRBJ2-7 and V is TRBV29-1, with D possibly being TRBD1 (5 bases). The sequence derives from a woman aged 18-29 years in good health. The material sequenced was CD8+ T cells sorted from blood. The CDR3 loop reads CSVDSFSGAQLYEQYF. The CDR3 bases are TGCAGCGTTGATTCCTTTTCTGGGGCGCAGCTCTACGAGCAGTACTTC.